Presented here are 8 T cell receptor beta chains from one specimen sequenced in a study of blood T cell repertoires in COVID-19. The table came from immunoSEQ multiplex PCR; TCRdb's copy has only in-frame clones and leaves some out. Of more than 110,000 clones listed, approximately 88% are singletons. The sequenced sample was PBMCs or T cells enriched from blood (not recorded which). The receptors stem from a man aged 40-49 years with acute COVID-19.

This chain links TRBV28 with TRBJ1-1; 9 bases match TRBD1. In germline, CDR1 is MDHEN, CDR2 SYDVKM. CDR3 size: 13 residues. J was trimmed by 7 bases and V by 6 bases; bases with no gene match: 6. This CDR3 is CASSLTDRGEAFF. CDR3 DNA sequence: TGTGCCAGCAGCCTTACGGACAGGGGTGAAGCTTTCTTT.

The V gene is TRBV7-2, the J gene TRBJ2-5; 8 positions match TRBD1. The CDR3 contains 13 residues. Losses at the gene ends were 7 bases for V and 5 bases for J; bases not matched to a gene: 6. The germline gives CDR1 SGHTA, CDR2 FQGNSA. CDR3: CASKQGVGETQYF. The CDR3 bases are TGTGCCAGCAAACAGGGGGTTGGGGAGACCCAGTACTTC.

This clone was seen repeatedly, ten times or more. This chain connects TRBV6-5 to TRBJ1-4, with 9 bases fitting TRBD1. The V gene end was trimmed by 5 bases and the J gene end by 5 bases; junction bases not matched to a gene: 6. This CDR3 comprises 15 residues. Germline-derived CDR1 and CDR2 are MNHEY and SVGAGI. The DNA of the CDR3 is TGTGCCAGCAGTCGGACCGGGACAGGGAATGAAAAACTGTTTTTT. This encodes CASSRTGTGNEKLFF.

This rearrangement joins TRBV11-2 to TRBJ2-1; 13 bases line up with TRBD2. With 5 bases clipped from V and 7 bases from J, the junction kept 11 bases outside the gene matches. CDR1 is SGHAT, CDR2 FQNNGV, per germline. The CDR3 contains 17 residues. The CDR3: CASSKGRTSGGANEQFF. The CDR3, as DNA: TGTGCCAGCAGCAAGGGCCGCACTAGCGGGGGGGCGAATGAGCAGTTCTTC. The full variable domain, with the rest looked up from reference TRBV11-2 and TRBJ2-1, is EAGVAQSPRYKIIEKRQSVAFWCNPISGHATLYWYQQILGQGPKLLIQFQNNGVVDDSQLPKDRFSAERLKGVDSTLKIQPAKLEDSAVYLCASSKGRTSGGANEQFFGPGTRLTVL.

CDR3 in DNA: TGTGCCAGCAGTGCCGGACAGGGCCCCAAGCGAAGTCTCCAGCATTTT. This gives the protein CASSAGQGPKRSLQHF. The chain links TRBV2 to TRBJ1-5; 8 bases map to TRBD1. Germline lookup yields CDR1 SNHLY and CDR2 FYNNEI. This CDR3 contains 16 residues. V trimming: 4 bases; J trimming: 12 bases; junction bases outside the gene matches: 17.

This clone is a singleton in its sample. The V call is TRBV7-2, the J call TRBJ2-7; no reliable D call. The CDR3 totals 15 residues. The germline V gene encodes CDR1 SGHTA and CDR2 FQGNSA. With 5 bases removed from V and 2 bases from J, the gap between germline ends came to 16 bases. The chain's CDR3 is CASSPQRGETYEQYF. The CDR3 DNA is TGTGCCAGCAGCCCACAAAGAGGAGAGACCTACGAGCAGTACTTC.

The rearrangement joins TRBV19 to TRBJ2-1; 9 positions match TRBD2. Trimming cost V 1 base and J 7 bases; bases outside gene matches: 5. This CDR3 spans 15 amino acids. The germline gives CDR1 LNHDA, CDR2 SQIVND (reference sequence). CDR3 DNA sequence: TGTGCCAGTAGTATAGGAGCGGGGGGCTTAAATGAGCAGTTCTTC. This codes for CASSIGAGGLNEQFF.

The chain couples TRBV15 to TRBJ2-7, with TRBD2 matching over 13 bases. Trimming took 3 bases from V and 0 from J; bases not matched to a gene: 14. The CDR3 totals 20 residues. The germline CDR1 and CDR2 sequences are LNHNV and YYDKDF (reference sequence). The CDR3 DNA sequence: TGTGCCACCAGCAGGGGACGCCCCGGGACTAGCGGGGTAAGCTCCTACGAGCAGTACTTC. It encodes CATSRGRPGTSGVSSYEQYF.